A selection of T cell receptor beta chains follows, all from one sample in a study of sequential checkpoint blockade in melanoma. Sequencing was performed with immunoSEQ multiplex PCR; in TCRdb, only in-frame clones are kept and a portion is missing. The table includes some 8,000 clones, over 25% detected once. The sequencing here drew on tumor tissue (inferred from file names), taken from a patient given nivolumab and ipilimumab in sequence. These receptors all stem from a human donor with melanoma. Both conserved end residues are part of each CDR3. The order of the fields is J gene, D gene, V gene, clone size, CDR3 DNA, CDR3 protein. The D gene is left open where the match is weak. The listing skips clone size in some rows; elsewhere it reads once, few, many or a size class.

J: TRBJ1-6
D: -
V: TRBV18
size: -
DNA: TGTGCCAGCTCAACCTTACAGGTAGCCTCTAATTCACCCCTCCACTTT
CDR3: CASSTLQVASNSPLHF

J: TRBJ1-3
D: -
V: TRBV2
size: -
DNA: TGTGCCAGCAAGGGGGGGCGCGAGTCTGGAAACACCATATATTTT
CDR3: CASKGGRESGNTIYF

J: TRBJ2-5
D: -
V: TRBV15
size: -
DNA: TGTGCCACCAGCAGAGATTTTGGGTCGGGGGAGACCCAGTACTTC
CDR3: CATSRDFGSGETQYF

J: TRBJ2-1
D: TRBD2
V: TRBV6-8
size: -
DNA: TGTGCCAGCAGTCCCCCGGGACTAGCGGGGGTTATCAATGAGCAGTTCTTC
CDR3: CASSPPGLAGVINEQFF

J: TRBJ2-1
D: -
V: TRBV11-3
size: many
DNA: TGTGCCAGCAGCTTAGATCAATCGGGGTTTGATGAGCAGTTCTTC
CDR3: CASSLDQSGFDEQFF

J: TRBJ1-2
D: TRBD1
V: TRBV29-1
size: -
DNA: TGCAGCGCACGGACAGGTCCGTTGGATGGCTACACCTTC
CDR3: CSARTGPLDGYTF

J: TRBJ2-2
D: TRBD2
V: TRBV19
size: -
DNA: TGTGCCAGTAGTATCGGGACTAGCGGGAGTGGGGAGCTGTTTTTT
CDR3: CASSIGTSGSGELFF

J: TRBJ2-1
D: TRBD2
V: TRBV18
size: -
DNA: TGTGCCAGCTCACCACCGGAAAGTTTCAAGCGGGATCTCAATGAGCAGTTCTTC
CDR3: CASSPPESFKRDLNEQFF

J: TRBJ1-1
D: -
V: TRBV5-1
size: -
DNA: TGCGCCAGCAGCTCAAACGGGGCAGAGGGCACTGAAGCTTTCTTT
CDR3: CASSSNGAEGTEAFF

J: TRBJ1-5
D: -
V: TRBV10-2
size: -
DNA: TGCGCCAGCCCGGAAAGCCTCTTTTGCAATCAGCCCCAGCATTTT
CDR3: CASPESLFCNQPQHF

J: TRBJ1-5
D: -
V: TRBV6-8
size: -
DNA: TGTGCCAGCAGGGGACCAGACCAGCCCCAGCATTTT
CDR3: CASRGPDQPQHF

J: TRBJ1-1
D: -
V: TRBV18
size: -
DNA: TGTGCCAGCGCAATGGGGGGGGACACTGAAGCTTTCTTT
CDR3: CASAMGGDTEAFF

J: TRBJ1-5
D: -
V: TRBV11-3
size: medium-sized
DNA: TGTGCCAGCAGCCCGGACCAGGGAGGACAGCCCCAGCATTTT
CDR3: CASSPDQGGQPQHF

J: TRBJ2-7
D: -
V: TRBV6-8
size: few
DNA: TGTGCCATCAGTGGGGAGGATCTCTACGAGCAGTACTTC
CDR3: CAISGEDLYEQYF

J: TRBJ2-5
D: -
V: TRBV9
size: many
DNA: TGTGCCAGCACCAAGGAGGGGGCTGAGACCCAGTACTTC
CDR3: CASTKEGAETQYF

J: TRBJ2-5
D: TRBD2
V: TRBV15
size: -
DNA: TGTGCCACCAGCAGACCAAGCGGGGGAACACAAGAGACCCAGTACTTC
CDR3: CATSRPSGGTQETQYF

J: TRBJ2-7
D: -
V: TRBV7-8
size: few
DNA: TGTGCCAGCAGCCCGGGGACGGGGGACGAGCAGTACTTC
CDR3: CASSPGTGDEQYF

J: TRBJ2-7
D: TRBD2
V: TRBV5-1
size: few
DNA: TGCGCCAGCAGCCCGGATGGACTAGCGGGGACCTACGAGCAGTACTTC
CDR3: CASSPDGLAGTYEQYF

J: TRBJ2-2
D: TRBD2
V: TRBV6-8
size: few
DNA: TGTGCCAGCAGTTCGGGGGGGGTCACCGGGGAGCTGTTTTTT
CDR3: CASSSGGVTGELFF

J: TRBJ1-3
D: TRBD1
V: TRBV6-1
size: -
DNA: TGTGCCAGCAGTGAAGTGGCAGGGGGTGGTGGAAACACCATATATTTT
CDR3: CASSEVAGGGGNTIYF

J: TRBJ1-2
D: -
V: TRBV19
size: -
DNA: TGTGCCAGTAGTATTCAGGCGACCTATGGCTACACCTTC
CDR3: CASSIQATYGYTF

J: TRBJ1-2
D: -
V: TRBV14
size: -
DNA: TGTGCCAGCAGCCAGAATAAGGGTCACTATGGCTACACCTTC
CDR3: CASSQNKGHYGYTF

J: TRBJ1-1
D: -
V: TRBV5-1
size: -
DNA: TGCGCCAGCAGCTCAATTGACAAGGGTGGAACTGAAGCTTTCTTT
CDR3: CASSSIDKGGTEAFF

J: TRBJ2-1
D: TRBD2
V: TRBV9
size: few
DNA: TGTGCCAGCAGTGCGGGGGAATGGTCCTACAATGAGCAGTTCTTC
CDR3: CASSAGEWSYNEQFF

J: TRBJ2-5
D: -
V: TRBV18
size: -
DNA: TGTGCCAGCTCACCAAGATCGGGTCCTCAAGAGACCCAGTACTTC
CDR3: CASSPRSGPQETQYF

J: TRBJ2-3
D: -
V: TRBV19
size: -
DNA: TGTGCCAGTATGGGCAGGGAGACAGATACGCAGTATTTT
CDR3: CASMGRETDTQYF

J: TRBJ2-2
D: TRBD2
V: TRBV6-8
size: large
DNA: TGTGCCAGCATTTCGGGAGGACGGACCGGGGAGCTGTTTTTT
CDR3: CASISGGRTGELFF

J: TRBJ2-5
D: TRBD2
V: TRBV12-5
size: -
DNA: TGTGCTAGTGGTCGATCCGGGACTAGAGAGACCCAGTACTTC
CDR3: CASGRSGTRETQYF

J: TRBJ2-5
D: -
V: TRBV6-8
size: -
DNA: TGTGCCAGCAGTCTCCGACAGGAGTGGACCCAGTACTTC
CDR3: CASSLRQEWTQYF

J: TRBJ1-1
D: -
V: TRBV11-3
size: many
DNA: TGTGCCAGCAGCTTAGGTACCGGGAACACTGAAGCTTTCTTT
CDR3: CASSLGTGNTEAFF

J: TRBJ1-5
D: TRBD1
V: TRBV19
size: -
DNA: TGTGCCAGTTCCGGGACAGGGGGCTCAGGGGGCAATCAGCCCCAGCATTTT
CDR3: CASSGTGGSGGNQPQHF

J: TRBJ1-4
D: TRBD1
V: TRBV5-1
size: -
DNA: TGCGCCAGCAGCTGGACAGGACAGGGACAATACGAAAAACTGTTTTTT
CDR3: CASSWTGQGQYEKLFF

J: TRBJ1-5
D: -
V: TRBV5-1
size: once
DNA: TGCGCCAGCAGCTACACAGGGATGGATCAGCCCCAGCATTTT
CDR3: CASSYTGMDQPQHF

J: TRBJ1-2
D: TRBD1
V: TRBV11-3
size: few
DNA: TGTGCCAGCAGCTCCCGGACAGGGATCTATGGCTACACCTTC
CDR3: CASSSRTGIYGYTF

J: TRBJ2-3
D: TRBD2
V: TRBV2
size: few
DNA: TGTGCCAGCAGCCATAGCGGGGGGGGAAGCACAGATACGCAGTATTTT
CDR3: CASSHSGGGSTDTQYF